The T cell receptor (beta chain) under discussion was sequenced for a study of technical replicates of blood from several donors. Per germline, CDR1 SGHDN and CDR2 FVKESK. Trimming cost V 4 bases and J 2 bases; bases outside gene matches: 5. CDR3 size: 17 residues. Here immunoSEQ multiplex PCR was the method, and the copy in TCRdb shows in-frame clones only, minus some. The sample has tens of thousands of clones, around 94% seen once; the top ten hold more than 0.2%. The clonotype originates from a human donor in good health. This chain links TRBV14 with TRBJ2-1; 13 bases align to TRBD2. The source material was T cells isolated from PBMCs. The CDR3 reads CASSPLGLAGTYNEQFF. DNA for the CDR3: TGTGCCAGCAGCCCCTTGGGACTAGCGGGGACCTACAATGAGCAGTTCTTC.